This T cell receptor beta chain was documented in a study of blood T cell repertoires in COVID-19. Overall study: PBMCs, B-cell-depleted T cells, or T cells provided the cDNA or gDNA that made up the material.

The V end was cut by 0 bases, the J end by 11 bases, with 11 bases between. CDR3 length equals 12 residues. Germline values: CDR1 SGHDT, CDR2 YYEEEE. Under the authors' procedure: Amplification of reference gene primers was used by the study to estimate nucleated cell counts. Clones were read by immunoSEQ multiplex PCR, and TCRdb kept only the in-frame ones, dropping some. That table is the source of V, J and clone size, and D and trimming were worked out from the DNA. The table includes under 300,000 clones, nearly 90% detected once. The chain is built from TRBV5-6 and TRBJ1-1; tentatively, D is TRBD1 (6 bases). Sequenced input: peripheral blood. The receptor was derived from a woman in her sixties or seventies with COVID-19, enrolled during active disease. The CDR3 sequence: CASSLVPGAAFF. The CDR3 nucleotides are TGTGCCAGCAGCTTGGTTCCAGGGGCGGCTTTCTTT.